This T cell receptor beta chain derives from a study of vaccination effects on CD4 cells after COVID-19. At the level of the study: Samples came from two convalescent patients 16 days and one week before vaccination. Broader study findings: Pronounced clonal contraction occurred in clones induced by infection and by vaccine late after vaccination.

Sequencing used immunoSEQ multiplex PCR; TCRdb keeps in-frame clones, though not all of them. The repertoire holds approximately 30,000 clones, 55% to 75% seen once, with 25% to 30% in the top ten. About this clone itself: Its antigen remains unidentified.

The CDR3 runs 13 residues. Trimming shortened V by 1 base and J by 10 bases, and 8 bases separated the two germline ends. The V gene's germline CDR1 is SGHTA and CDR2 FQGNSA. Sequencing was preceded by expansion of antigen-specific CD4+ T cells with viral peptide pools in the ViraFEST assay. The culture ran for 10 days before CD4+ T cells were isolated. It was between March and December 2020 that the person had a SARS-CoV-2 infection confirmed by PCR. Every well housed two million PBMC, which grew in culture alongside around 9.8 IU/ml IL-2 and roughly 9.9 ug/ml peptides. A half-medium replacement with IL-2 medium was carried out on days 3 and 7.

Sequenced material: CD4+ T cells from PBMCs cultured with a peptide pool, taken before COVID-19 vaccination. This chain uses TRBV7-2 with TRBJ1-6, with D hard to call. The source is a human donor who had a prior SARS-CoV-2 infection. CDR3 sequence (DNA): TGTGCCAGCAGCTTAGAGAGTGCATCACCCCTCCACTTT. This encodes CASSLESASPLHF.